What follows describes a single TCR beta chain. This receptor's antigen is unknown. The record has no base qualities; no much larger clone is one base away. This sample stems from a study of T-cell reconstitution after alpha-beta-depleted transplantation in children (dated by TCRdb to about 2016). Regarding the study in general: Using TCR repertoire profiling, the study followed T-cell immune reconstitution in a quantitative way in children after TCRalphabeta/CD19-depleted allogeneic hematopoietic cell transplantation. On the study overall, not on this receptor specifically: In some patients, the high TCRbeta diversity seen at day 60 was put down to recipient T cells and intrathymic progenitors that had survived conditioning. Over subsequent months, a decline in hyperexpanded clone frequencies was noted, and after one year, T-cell counts and TCRbeta diversity were mostly ascribed to newly produced T cells. Apparently early alphabetaT-cell count recovery about two months after transplant reportedly relied on only several hundred rapidly expanded clones derived from non-depleted graft cells.

Looking up the germline V gene yields CDR1 MNHEY and CDR2 SVGAGI. V is reduced by 6 bases and J by 6 bases, leaving a spacing of 9 bases between them. Its CDR3 holds 11 amino acids, cysteine through phenylalanine. Only CDR3 DNA is held: 33 bases, read in frame from base 1. The treatment or condition label corresponds to: allogeneic hematopoietic cell transplantation with graft depleted of TCRalphabeta T cells and CD19 B cells. TCRalphabeta/CD19-depleted allogeneic hematopoietic cell grafts were given to the transplant recipients, all of whom were children. Receptors were amplified or captured by PCR. TCRdb lists the instrument as Illumina HiSeq 2500. TCR libraries were prepared with molecular barcoding, using unique molecular identifiers to normalize TCRbeta repertoire quantification. TCRdb redid the processing of the public reads, applying fastp at Q25 and MiXCR, and retained in-frame beta chains. Merged by CDR3 protein, the rows form single entries marked with the most common genes and DNA. The sample table shows some 600,000 distinct CDR3 sequences, and approximately 12% are seen once. 2.2% of the sample goes to the ten largest clones.

This chain is built from TRBV6-5 and TRBJ2-7, and perhaps TRBD2 as D gene, on 5 matching bases. This sequence originates from a male patient younger than 18 who had a stem cell transplant for acute myeloid leukemia, so the T cells may come from the graft donor. The source was PBMCs, mostly from graft donor cells, collected 360 days after TCRalphabeta/CD19-depleted stem cell transplant. Read as DNA, the sequence is TGTGCCAGCAGCAACGGGGTCGAGCAGTACTTC. Translated, it gives CASSNGVEQYF.